This T cell receptor beta chain originates from a study of shared clonotypes between healthy human individuals (TCRdb year 2020). Background for the entire study: A few men and a couple of women, aged 18 to 49 years, made up the cohort. To increase sequencing depth and limit assay-specific biases, TCR repertoire library preparation and sequencing were carried out by different laboratories using diverse techniques. Between about 0.8 and 9 billion PBMCs per donor were obtained by leukapheresis. For each donor, CD4 naive and CD4 memory were each given three plates, CD8 naive was given two plates, and CD8 memory was given one plate. To estimate repertoire size and how much clonotype sharing occurs between individuals, the study deeply sequenced the blood TCR repertoires of about 5 healthy adults. General conclusions and limits of the study: Naive subsets generally had larger estimated clonotype richness than memory subsets. Only blood was sampled, and tissue TCR repertoires likely differ from those in blood. Even with the large sequencing depth, rarefaction of the sorted-subset datasets indicated that sequencing was incomplete. Compared with non-shared clonotypes, clonotypes shared by all four sorted-subset donors had higher generation probabilities. The small number of donors limited the genetic and exposure-history diversity represented. Across four donors, 4.5% to 6.5% of naive CD4, approximately 3.6% of naive CD8, 2% to 2.5% of memory CD4, and 0.4% of memory CD8 clonotypes were shared. Pairwise subsampling indicated that sequencing depth was expected to affect the degree of clonotype sharing among donors.

Using the deep immunoSEQ assay, TCR CDR3 regions were amplified from genomic DNA by multiplex PCR. Extracted genomic DNA from each cell subset was distributed evenly across all wells of several immunoSEQ 96-well plates, and each plate was treated as a replicate. For sorted subsets, each replicate PCR was loaded with 200 ng genomic DNA, equivalent to approximately 33,000 T cell genomes. The purified libraries were quantified using a Qubit 3.0 fluorometer, sized with a Bioanalyzer 2100, and then quantified again using the KAPA Library Quantification kit. Each immunoSEQ 96-well plate was sequenced on its own single-read 150-cycle Illumina NextSeq 550 flow cell. In the original analysis: The immunoSEQ output contained only junctional sequences without quality scores, so filtering could not match that applied to full-length reads. To assign V/J genes and CDR3, sequences were annotated using PyIR, a Python wrapper for IgBLAST v1.9, with IMGT germline references. Any read was removed if the V/J assignment was weak (E-value above 1e-6), the CDR3 was missing, or the read contained stop codons, out-of-frame junctions, or ambiguous translated residues. V3J clonotypes were defined as sequences sharing an identical inferred V gene, J gene, and CDR3 amino acid sequence. To compute the percentage overlap between repertoires, the number of shared unique clonotypes was divided by the size of the smaller repertoire. Three approaches were used to assess repertoire richness: RTK rarefaction, the Chao1 estimator, and Recon v2.1 estimates of unobserved clonotypes. For all TCRbeta clonotypes obtained by the gDNA method from several donors, generation probabilities were computed with OLGA. Imported from immuneACCESS, the table was reduced by TCRdb to in-frame sequences with V and J called. These copies leave out some clones; in studies compared against another copy, an unresolved V gene accounts for under half, and the cause of the remainder is not known. V, J and clone size are taken as reported in that table, and D and trimming were inferred from the DNA itself. The sample table holds some 660,000 clones, of which 55% to 85% were seen once. 1.5% to 2% of the sample comes from the top ten.

On this clone itself: What antigen it recognizes has not been identified. No per-base quality is available; no much larger clone lies one base away.

The donors were healthy, HIV-negative adults who had no recently reported acute infections or vaccinations. Every donor was a Caucasian adult residing in Nashville, Tennessee, USA. CD4+ T cells were enriched by magnetic negative selection, after which naive cells were positively selected on CD45RA and the negative fraction was taken as the memory subset. Blood was collected by leukapheresis, and PBMCs were isolated by Ficoll-Histopaque density gradient centrifugation and then cryopreserved in liquid nitrogen vapor phase. Analytical flow cytometry was used to check the purity and quantity of each magnetically sorted T cell population. Each sorted fraction had its genomic DNA isolated and then quantified by UV absorbance on a Nanodrop 2000c. Taken from the germline V gene, the CDR1 and CDR2 loops are SNHLY and FYNNEI. V is shortened by 5 bases, J by 0 bases, and the region joining them spans 15 bases. From its cysteine to its phenylalanine, the CDR3 spans 16 amino acids. The retained sequence is limited to the CDR3, 48 bases, with the frame set at the first base.

This TCR came from a woman aged 30 to 39 in good health. Sequenced input: memory CD4+ T cells sorted from blood. Per the publication, the cell subset or site label means: CD45RA-negative fraction. The chain is encoded by TRBV2 joined to TRBJ2-3, with an unclear D gene assignment. The CDR3 in this case is CASSLGPRASTDTQYF. DNA sequence: TGTGCCAGCAGTCTAGGACCCCGTGCTAGCACAGATACGCAGTATTTT.